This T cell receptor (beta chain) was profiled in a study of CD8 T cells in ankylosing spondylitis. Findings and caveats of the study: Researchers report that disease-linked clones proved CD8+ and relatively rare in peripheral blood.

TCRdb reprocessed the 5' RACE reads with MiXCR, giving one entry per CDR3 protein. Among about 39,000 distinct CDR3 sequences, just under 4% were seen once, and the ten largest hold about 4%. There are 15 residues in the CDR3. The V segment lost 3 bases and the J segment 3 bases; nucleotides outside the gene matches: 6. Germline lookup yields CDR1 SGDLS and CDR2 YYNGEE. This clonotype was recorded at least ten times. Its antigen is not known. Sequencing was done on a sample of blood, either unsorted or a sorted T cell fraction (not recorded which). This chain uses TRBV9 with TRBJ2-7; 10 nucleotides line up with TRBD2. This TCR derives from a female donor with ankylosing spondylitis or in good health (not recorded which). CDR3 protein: CASSAAGTSVYEQYF. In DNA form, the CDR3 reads TGTGCCAGCAGCGCGGCCGGGACTAGCGTCTACGAGCAGTACTTC.